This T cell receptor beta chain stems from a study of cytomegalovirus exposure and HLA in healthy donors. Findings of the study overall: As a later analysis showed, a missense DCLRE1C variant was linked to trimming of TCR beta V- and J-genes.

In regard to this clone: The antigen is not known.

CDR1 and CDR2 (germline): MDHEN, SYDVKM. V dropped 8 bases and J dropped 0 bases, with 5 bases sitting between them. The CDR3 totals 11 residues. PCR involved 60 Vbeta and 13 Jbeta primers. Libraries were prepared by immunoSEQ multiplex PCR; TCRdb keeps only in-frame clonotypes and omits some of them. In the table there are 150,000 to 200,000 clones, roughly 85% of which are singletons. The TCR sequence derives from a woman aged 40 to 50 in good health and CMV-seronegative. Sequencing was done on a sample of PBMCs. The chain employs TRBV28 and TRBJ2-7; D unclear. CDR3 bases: TGTGCCAGCGGCACCTCCTACGAGCAGTACTTC. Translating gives CASGTSYEQYF.